Shown below are 28 T cell receptor beta chains from a single sample sequenced in a study of patients with pleural tuberculosis. TCRdb passed the reads through MiXCR, listing each CDR3 protein once. The sample yields approximately 53,000 distinct CDR3 sequences, about 6.8% seen once. The receptors originated from a human donor with pleural tuberculosis.

This clonotype was counted many times. This chain connects TRBV12-3 or TRBV12-4 to TRBJ1-1; D not resolved. This CDR3 comprises 14 residues. The V end lost 6 bases, the J end lost 1 base, and 12 bases lay between the germline ends. The CDR3 protein is CASSVASWNTEAFF. The CDR3 DNA follows: TGTGCCAGCAGCGTAGCCAGTTGGAACACTGAAGCTTTCTTT.

This clonotype occurred many times. The V and J genes are TRBV11-1 and TRBJ2-2; D gene unclear. The V gene's germline CDR1 is SGHAT and CDR2 FQDESV (reference sequence). CDR3 size: 16 residues. V lost 1 base and J 4 bases, leaving 13 bases between the germline ends. The CDR3 is CASSLVVGVGTGELFF. CDR3 bases: TGTGCCAGCAGCTTAGTCGTCGGCGTCGGCACCGGGGAGCTGTTTTTT.

At least ten counts were recorded for this clonotype. The J gene is TRBJ1-5, the V gene TRBV20-1, with D hard to call. Trimming took off 5 bases at V and 0 bases at J, with 11 bases between the two ends. The germline gives CDR1 DFQATT, CDR2 SNEGSKA (reference sequence). The CDR3 extends over 14 amino acids. CDR3 DNA sequence: TGCAGTGCTGAAGACACGGATAGCAATCAGCCCCAGCATTTT. It codes for CSAEDTDSNQPQHF.

The V and J genes are TRBV2 and TRBJ2-1; D call uncertain. V was pared by 4 bases and J by 9 bases, with 16 bases between. CDR1 is SNHLY and CDR2 is FYNNEI in the germline V gene. The CDR3 loop spans 14 amino acids. CDR3 sequence reads: CASSALAFGGEQFF. In DNA, the CDR3 is TGTGCCAGCAGTGCTTTGGCTTTTGGCGGTGAGCAGTTCTTC.

This clonotype was seen more than once but under ten times. This chain uses TRBV5-1 with TRBJ2-2; D uncertain. The germline gives CDR1 SGHRS, CDR2 YFSETQ. The CDR3 is made up of 15 amino acids. The ends were cut back, 2 bases at V and 0 bases at J, with 8 bases in the middle. CDR3 DNA sequence: TGCGCCAGCAGCTTCGGCAGGACGAACACCGGGGAGCTGTTTTTT. Translation gives CASSFGRTNTGELFF. Full variable domain (remainder filled in from reference TRBV5-1 and TRBJ2-2): KAGVTQTPRYLIKTRGQQVTLSCSPISGHRSVSWYQQTPGQGLQFLFEYFSETQRNKGNFPGRFSGRQFSNSRSEMNVSTLELGDSALYLCASSFGRTNTGELFFGEGSRLTVL.

On this clonotype: One junction end disagrees with the germline gene, perhaps due to a read error. The V gene is TRBV20-1, the J gene TRBJ2-1; D ambiguous. The CDR3 runs 12 residues. Per the germline V gene, CDR1 is DFQATT and CDR2 is SNEGSKA (reference sequence). CDR3 bases: TGTAGTGCCAACGACTTGTCCAATGAGCAGCTCTTC. Its protein product is CSANDLSNEQLF.

This clonotype was counted ten times or more. The chain links TRBV28 to TRBJ1-2; TRBD1 matches 9 bases. This CDR3 comprises 14 residues. Trimming at V came to 5 bases and at J to 8 bases, leaving 9 bases not matched to a gene. Germline V gene sequence: CDR1 MDHEN, CDR2 SYDVKM. The chain's CDR3 is CASSPPGQGRGYTF. The DNA for the CDR3 is TGTGCCAGCAGTCCCCCCGGACAGGGGCGGGGCTACACCTTC.

This clonotype was seen a handful of times. The rearrangement uses TRBV12-3 or TRBV12-4 and TRBJ1-6, with 9 bases that match TRBD1. Trimming removed 5 bases from V and 9 bases from J; junction bases left unmatched: 14. The CDR3 totals 17 residues. CDR3 DNA: TGTGCCAGCAGTCTCGCCCAGGGACAGGGAGTTAGTTCACCCCTCCACTTT. Translating gives CASSLAQGQGVSSPLHF.

This clonotype appeared many times. V and J are TRBV20-1 and TRBJ1-1; 12 nucleotides match TRBD1. Trimming at V came to 0 bases and at J to 10 bases, leaving 9 bases not matched to a gene. CDR3 length: 15 residues. The germline CDR1 and CDR2 sequences are DFQATT and SNEGSKA (reference sequence). The CDR3 nucleotides read TGCAGTGCTAGAGATCGGGGGACAGGGGGCTGGGTAGCTTTCTTT. As protein: CSARDRGTGGWVAFF.

This clonotype was seen ten or more times. J is TRBJ2-5 and V is TRBV2; tentative D call: TRBD1 (6 bases). V was pared by 4 bases and J by 5 bases, with 14 bases between. Germline V gives CDR1 SNHLY, CDR2 FYNNEI. This CDR3 has 14 amino acids. CDR3 bases: TGTGCCAGCAGTGCTGCGACCGGACAGGAGACCCAGTACTTC. Its translation: CASSAATGQETQYF.

This clonotype was seen repeatedly, ten times or more. The chain employs TRBV20-1 and TRBJ2-1, with 7 bases identical to TRBD2. With 3 bases clipped from V and 7 bases from J, the junction kept 3 bases outside the gene matches. This CDR3 has 12 residues. Germline V lookup: CDR1 DFQATT, CDR2 SNEGSKA (reference sequence). The DNA for the CDR3 is TGCAGTGCTAGGGCGCGGGGGAATGAGCAGTTCTTC. This gives the protein CSARARGNEQFF.

In its sample, this clonotype was seen a few times. The chain couples TRBV18 to TRBJ2-1; D perhaps matches TRBD1 (5 bases). Trimming removed 2 bases at V and 4 bases at J, with 9 bases between. CDR1 and CDR2 from the germline V gene are KGHSH and LQKENI. The CDR3 contains 14 residues. CDR3 DNA: TGTGCCAGCTCACCATCTCAGGGTTACAATGAGCAGTTCTTC. Translating it yields CASSPSQGYNEQFF.

This clonotype has at least ten counts. The rearrangement uses TRBV20-1 and TRBJ1-1; no clear D gene. The CDR3 has 14 amino acids. Germline V lookup: CDR1 DFQATT, CDR2 SNEGSKA (reference sequence). The V and J ends lost 0 bases and 0 bases respectively, with 8 bases between them. Written as DNA, the CDR3 is TGCAGTGCTAGAGAAGGTGCAGTGAACACTGAAGCTTTCTTT. Its protein is CSAREGAVNTEAFF.

Comments on this clonotype: The junction differs from germline at one of its ends, possibly a read error. The V gene is TRBV5-1, the J gene TRBJ1-1; a possible D gene is TRBD1 (6 bases). This CDR3 is 14 amino acids long. Per germline, CDR1 SGHRS and CDR2 YFSETQ. The CDR3 sequence: CASSLGTVNTGASF. The CDR3 DNA follows: TGCGCCAGCAGCTTGGGGACAGTGAACACTGGAGCTTCCTTT.

This clonotype was found many times. V is TRBV6-1 and J is TRBJ2-1; D is undetermined. Trimming shortened V by 7 bases and J by 8 bases, and 12 bases separated the two germline ends. The CDR3 totals 12 residues. The germline V gene encodes CDR1 MNHNS and CDR2 SASEGT. The CDR3 DNA follows: TGTGCCAGCACAATCTCCGTCGATGAGCAGTTCTTC. It codes for CASTISVDEQFF.

This clonotype was seen many times. This chain uses TRBV7-8 with TRBJ1-6, with D perhaps matching TRBD1 (5 bases). There are 14 residues in the CDR3. V lost 2 bases to trimming and J lost 9 bases, with 11 bases between them. The germline gives CDR1 SGHVS, CDR2 FQNEAQ. CDR3 in amino acids: CASSLLQGGSPLHF. DNA for the CDR3: TGTGCCAGCAGCTTACTCCAGGGAGGTTCACCCCTCCACTTT.

The V gene is TRBV18, the J gene TRBJ1-5; D not certain. CDR1 and CDR2 (germline): KGHSH, LQKENI. The CDR3 extends over 13 amino acids. Trimming stripped 6 bases from V and 0 bases from J, with 6 bases between. The DNA for the CDR3 is TGTGCCAGCTCTTTCGGTAGCAATCAGCCCCAGCATTTT. Translation gives CASSFGSNQPQHF.

Ten or more counts support this clonotype. The chain recombines TRBV2 with TRBJ2-7; maybe TRBD2 (6 bases). Germline assignment: CDR1 SNHLY and CDR2 FYNNEI. This CDR3 is 12 amino acids long. The ends were cut back, 11 bases at V and 2 bases at J, with 13 bases in the middle. CDR3 sequence (DNA): TGTGCCGGTATAGCGGACACCTACGAGCAGTACGTC. Residues: CAGIADTYEQYV.

This clonotype was recorded at least ten times. This chain connects TRBV24-1 to TRBJ2-2, with 8 bases matching TRBD2. The CDR3 extends over 14 amino acids. Germline-derived CDR1 and CDR2 are KGHDR and SFDVKD. V dropped 3 bases and J dropped 5; count of bases not matched to a gene: 1. CDR3 bases: TGTGCCACCAGTGATAGACTAGCGACCGGGGAGCTGTTTTTT. Amino acid sequence: CATSDRLATGELFF.

For this clonotype: With a much larger clone just one base away, this may be a read error. This chain joins TRBV5-1 and TRBJ1-2; no clear D. This CDR3 contains 14 residues. V was pared by 1 base and J by 4 bases, with 11 bases between. The germline gives CDR1 SGHRS, CDR2 YFSETQ. This CDR3 is CASSLRVGIYGYTF. The CDR3 DNA is TGCGCCAGCAGCTTGAGGGTAGGGATCTATGGCTACACCTTC.

At least ten counts were recorded for this clonotype. The chain uses TRBV20-1 and TRBJ2-7, with 10 bases aligning to TRBD2. The CDR3 spans 13 residues. Germline assignment: CDR1 DFQATT and CDR2 SNEGSKA (reference sequence). V lost 6 bases to trimming and J lost 4 bases; unmatched junction nucleotides: 6. CDR3 bases: TGCAGTGCAGAGGGACTAGCGAAGTACGAGCAGTACTTC. Its translation: CSAEGLAKYEQYF.

The sample holds many counts of this clonotype. This chain links TRBV20-1 with TRBJ1-3; the match to TRBD1 covers 8 bases. This CDR3 region has 14 residues. V shed 3 bases and J 8 bases; nucleotides not matched to a gene: 9. Looked up from germline, CDR1 is DFQATT and CDR2 is SNEGSKA (reference sequence). The CDR3 coding sequence is TGCAGTGCTAGGGGGACAGGTATAGGAGACACCATATATTTT. It specifies CSARGTGIGDTIYF.

In its sample, this clonotype was seen many times. The gene calls are TRBV11-1 and TRBJ2-5; D perhaps matches TRBD2 (5 bases). The length of the CDR3 is 14 residues. CDR1 and CDR2 from the germline V gene are SGHAT and FQDESV (reference sequence). V was shortened by 1 base and J by 4 bases, with 10 bases between the two germline ends. The DNA for the CDR3 is TGTGCCAGCAGCTTAGGGCTAGCCCCAGAGACCCAGTACTTC. Its protein is CASSLGLAPETQYF.

This clonotype has ten or more counts. The chain combines TRBV11-2 with TRBJ2-7; weak D call: TRBD2 (5 bases). V lost 6 bases and J 3 bases, leaving 12 bases between the germline ends. Germline lookup yields CDR1 SGHAT and CDR2 FQNNGV. This CDR3 spans 13 amino acids. The CDR3 DNA reads as TGTGCCAGCAGGGAGGACTTACTCTACGAGCAGTACTTC. It yields the protein CASREDLLYEQYF.

Many counts were recorded for this clonotype. The chain recombines TRBV4-2 with TRBJ2-5, with 9 bases identical to TRBD2. V lost 4 bases and J lost 4; bases outside the gene matches: 10. Germline CDR1 is LGHNA and CDR2 is YNFKEQ. The CDR3 has 16 amino acids. CDR3 nucleotide sequence: TGTGCCAGCAGCCCTTTTCCAGCGGGAGGTTCAGAGACCCAGTACTTC. This gives the protein CASSPFPAGGSETQYF.

This clonotype was detected only a few times. This sequence joins TRBV29-1 and TRBJ1-2, with no clear D. This CDR3 contains 15 residues. Germline V gene data show CDR1 as SQVTM and CDR2 as ANQGSEA. Trimming removed 1 base at V and 4 bases at J, with 16 bases between. The CDR3 nucleotides are TGCAGCGTTGAAGGACACGGAGGGTACCTCTATGGCTACACCTTC. It codes for CSVEGHGGYLYGYTF.

This clonotype was counted ten times or more. The rearrangement joins TRBV11-1 to TRBJ1-1; D is ambiguous. The germline V gene encodes CDR1 SGHAT and CDR2 FQDESV (reference sequence). The CDR3 is made up of 13 amino acids. Trimming left V 5 bases short and J 10 bases short, with 17 bases between. CDR3 amino acids: CASSGRDPLPAFF. The CDR3 DNA reads TGTGCCAGCAGCGGAAGAGATCCTTTGCCAGCTTTCTTT.

V and J are TRBV18 and TRBJ2-7; D not certain. Germline V CDR1 and CDR2: KGHSH, LQKENI. Trimming took 3 bases from V and 2 from J, leaving 8 bases between them. CDR3 length: 13 amino acids. The CDR3, as DNA: TGTGCCAGCTCACCCCAAACAGCCTACGAGCAGTACGTC. This translates into CASSPQTAYEQYV.